The 21 T cell receptor beta chains below all came from one sample that was sequenced in a study of molecular identifiers for immune sequencing clone quantification. TCRdb reprocessed the PCR reads via MiXCR and lists one record per CDR3 protein. The sample carries roughly 90,000 distinct CDR3 sequences, roughly 23% recorded once. Source material: naive CD8+ T cells from blood, with Jurkat cell RNA spiked in. Subset defined: FACS-sorted CD8+CD4-CCR7+CD45RA+ naive T cells. The source is a human donor in good health. Some libraries in this study had Jurkat cell RNA spiked in.

About this clonotype: With a much larger clone just one base away, this may be a read error. The genes are TRBV6-6 and TRBJ2-7, with D maybe TRBD1 (5 bases). CDR1 is MNHNY and CDR2 is SVGAGI in the germline V gene (reference sequence). The V end was cut by 1 base, the J end by 6 bases, with 16 bases between. CDR3 length equals 15 residues. For the CDR3, the DNA is TGTGCCAGCAGTTACTTTCAGGGCCCCCCCCTCGAGCAGTACTTC. Translated, it gives CASSYFQGPPLEQYF.

There are a few counts of this clonotype. This sequence joins TRBV27 and TRBJ1-5; D uncertain. The CDR3 is 13 amino acids. V was trimmed by 3 bases and J by 7 bases, leaving 10 bases between them. The V gene's germline CDR1 is MNHEY and CDR2 SMNVEV (reference sequence). The CDR3 nucleotides are TGTGCCAGCAGTTTTACCGGGGAGCAGCCCCAGCATTTT. This gives the protein CASSFTGEQPQHF.

This clonotype was found a few times. The gene calls are TRBV27 and TRBJ1-5; no clear D. V lost 4 bases to trimming and J lost 0 bases, with 19 bases between them. The CDR3 sequence is 18 residues long. The V gene's germline CDR1 is MNHEY and CDR2 SMNVEV (reference sequence). The CDR3 protein is CASSSAAGPRYSNQPQHF. CDR3 sequence (DNA): TGTGCCAGCAGTTCTGCGGCAGGACCCCGGTATAGCAATCAGCCCCAGCATTTT.

This clonotype was observed a few times. This sequence joins TRBV9 and TRBJ2-7, with D possibly matching TRBD2 (6 bases). V was clipped by 4 bases and J by 1 base, with 15 bases between them. The CDR3 totals 15 residues. Germline V gives CDR1 SGDLS, CDR2 YYNGEE. In DNA form, the CDR3 reads TGTGCCAGCAGCCCGACAGCGGGTACATCCTACGAGCAGTACTTC. It yields the protein CASSPTAGTSYEQYF.

Details on this clonotype: Since a much larger clone is just one base distant, this may be a read error. J is TRBJ1-1 and V is TRBV29-1; D gene uncertain. CDR1 is SQVTM and CDR2 is ANQGSEA in the germline V gene. This CDR3 contains 11 residues. The chain's CDR3 is CGVYSDTEAFF. CDR3 bases: TGCGGCGTTTACAGTGATACTGAAGCTTTCTTT. The full variable domain, with the rest looked up from reference TRBV29-1 and TRBJ1-1, is SAVISQKPSRDICQRGTSLTIQCQVDSQVTMMFWYRQQPGQSLTLIATANQGSEATYESGFVIDKFPISRPNLTFSTLTVSNMSPEDSSIYLCGVYSDTEAFFGQGTRLTVV.

Points on this clonotype: A much bigger clone sits one base away, suggesting this may be a read error. Here the CDR3 omits its conserved ending phenylalanine or tryptophan, so a read error is the likely source. This chain links TRBV5-1 with TRBJ2-7; D unclear. CDR3 length: 15 amino acids. The V end was cut by 4 bases, the J end by 1 base, with 15 bases between. Germline lookup yields CDR1 SGHRS and CDR2 YFSETQ. The CDR3 here is CASSPGSEWSYEQYS. CDR3 nucleotides: TGCGCCAGCAGCCCAGGTTCAGAGTGGTCCTACGAGCAGTACTCC.

The chain links TRBV3-1 to TRBJ1-6; D is uncertain. Germline CDR1 and CDR2: LGHDT and YNNKEL (reference sequence). This CDR3 has 16 amino acids. V was shortened by 0 bases and J by 3 bases, with 9 bases between the two germline ends. CDR3: CASSQERPVYNSPLHF. The CDR3 DNA sequence: TGTGCCAGCAGCCAAGAACGGCCGGTCTATAATTCACCCCTCCACTTT.

This clonotype was detected only a few times. A much larger clone differs from this one at a single base, so this may be a read error. The rearrangement links TRBV29-1 to TRBJ2-3; D call uncertain. The CDR3 extends over 10 amino acids. Germline V CDR1 and CDR2: SQVTM, ANQGSEA. The chain's CDR3 is CSVEEDAQYF. The CDR3 DNA sequence: TGCAGCGTTGAGGAAGATGCGCAGTATTTT.

This clonotype was seen a handful of times. The chain combines TRBV20-1 with TRBJ1-1; D might be TRBD1 (5 bases). V was pared by 3 bases and J by 8 bases, with 13 bases between. In germline, CDR1 is DFQATT, CDR2 SNEGSKA (reference sequence). The length of the CDR3 is 12 residues. CDR3 nucleotides: TGCAGTGCTAGGGCTGAGACAGCCGAAGCTTTCTTT. This sequence encodes CSARAETAEAFF.

The V call is TRBV15, the J call TRBJ2-5; possible D gene TRBD2, 6 bases. V was cut by 0 bases and J by 5 bases, with 16 bases left in between. The germline CDR1 and CDR2 sequences are LNHNV and YYDKDF (reference sequence). The CDR3 contains 16 residues. The CDR3 loop is CATSRDNARGFETQYF. As DNA, the CDR3 is TGTGCCACCAGCAGAGATAACGCGCGGGGCTTTGAGACCCAGTACTTC.

This clonotype was found once. A much larger clone is a single base away; this may be a read error. The chain carries TRBV29-1 and TRBJ1-1; 8 positions agree with TRBD1. CDR3 size: 11 residues. J was trimmed by 6 bases and V by 4 bases; bases with no gene match: 1. Looked up from germline, CDR1 is SQVTM and CDR2 is ANQGSEA. CDR3 sequence reads: CSVAGGAEAFF. The CDR3 DNA follows: TGCAGCGTTGCAGGGGGCGCTGAAGCTTTCTTT.

The sample holds a few counts of this clonotype. This chain joins TRBV19 and TRBJ2-7; D may match TRBD1 or TRBD2 (5 bases each). Germline V gene lookup returns CDR1 LNHDA and CDR2 SQIVND (reference sequence). V dropped 4 bases and J dropped 0 bases, with 10 bases sitting between them. The CDR3 sequence is 14 residues long. CDR3 loop: CASSTGRNSYEQYF. CDR3 DNA sequence: TGTGCCAGTAGTACGGGGCGTAACTCCTACGAGCAGTACTTC. The full variable domain, completed using reference TRBV19 and TRBJ2-7, is DGGITQSPKYLFRKEGQNVTLSCEQNLNHDAMYWYRQDPGQGLRLIYYSQIVNDFQKGDIAEGYSVSREKKESFPLTVTSAQKNPTAFYLCASSTGRNSYEQYFGPGTRLTVT.

A note on this clonotype: Its ends do not fully match the called genes, so a read error is possible. This sequence joins TRBV13 and TRBJ2-7; 7 bases are shared with TRBD1. The CDR3 totals 14 residues. Germline V gene lookup returns CDR1 PRHDT and CDR2 FYEKMQ (reference sequence). This chain's CDR3 is CASSMRDSAYKQYF. In DNA form, the CDR3 reads TGTGCCAGCAGCATGAGGGACAGCGCCTACAAGCAGTACTTC.

Of note for this clonotype: Possible read error: a much larger clone is one base away. The chain couples TRBV5-1 to TRBJ2-3; D ambiguous. Germline-derived CDR1 and CDR2 are SGHRS and YFSETQ. Deletions cut 0 bases from V and 5 bases from J, with 13 bases between. This CDR3 has 15 residues. For the CDR3, the DNA is TGCGCCAGCAGCTTGGAATCTAACTATGGAGATACGCAGTATTTT. Translation gives CASSLESNYGDTQYF.

V and J are TRBV7-9 and TRBJ2-5; tentative D call: TRBD1 (6 bases). The germline V and J ends were trimmed by 7 bases and 5 bases, with 23 bases remaining between them. Looked up from germline, CDR1 is SEHNR and CDR2 is FQNEAQ (reference sequence). The CDR3 is 16 amino acids. The CDR3 DNA follows: TGTGCCAGCACCGAAGAAAGGGCAGGGGTTTGGGAGACCCAGTACTTC. It encodes CASTEERAGVWETQYF.

This clonotype was seen a few times. The J gene is TRBJ1-4, the V gene TRBV6-5; 7 bases align to TRBD1. The V and J ends lost 5 bases and 8 bases, in that order; junction bases with no gene match: 8. The CDR3 totals 14 residues. Germline CDR1 and CDR2: MNHEY and SVGAGI. In nucleotides, the CDR3 is TGTGCCAGCAGTCCCGACAGGGCAGGGGAAAAACTGTTTTTT. As protein: CASSPDRAGEKLFF.

The V gene is TRBV6-5, the J gene TRBJ2-1; the D call may be TRBD1 or TRBD2 (5 bases each). Trimming took off 6 bases at V and 0 bases at J, with 15 bases between the two ends. In germline, CDR1 is MNHEY, CDR2 SVGAGI. CDR3 size: 16 residues. CDR3 nucleotides: TGTGCCAGCAGCGAGAGAGAGGGGAGCTCCTACAATGAGCAGTTCTTC. Protein product: CASSEREGSSYNEQFF.

A note on this clonotype: A much larger clone is a single base away; this may be a read error. The V and J genes are TRBV18 and TRBJ1-5; D not certain. The germline V gene encodes CDR1 KGHSH and CDR2 LQKENI. CDR3 length: 18 residues. This chain's CDR3 is CASSTTFGDWFSNQPQPF. The CDR3 DNA reads TGTGCCAGCTCAACCACGTTCGGGGATTGGTTTAGCAATCAGCCCCAGCCTTTT. Based on the CDR3 plus reference TRBV18 and TRBJ1-5, the full variable domain is NAGVMQNPRHLVRRRGQEARLRCSPMKGHSHVYWYRQLPEEGLKFMVYLQKENIIDESGMPKERFSAEFPKEGPSILRIQQVVRGDSAAYFCASSTTFGDWFSNQPQPFGDGTRLSIL.

This clonotype was observed at least ten times. This rearrangement joins TRBV6-2 or TRBV6-3 to TRBJ1-1; 8 bases match TRBD1. CDR3 length: 15 residues. Germline V CDR1 and CDR2: MNHEY, SVGEGT. Trimming cost V 7 bases and J 2 bases; bases outside gene matches: 9. Written as DNA, the CDR3 is TGTGCCAGCACCCTTCTAACAGGGGGAAACACTGAAGCTTTCTTT. Protein: CASTLLTGGNTEAFF.

This clonotype was seen many times. The rearrangement joins TRBV3-1 to TRBJ2-4; tentatively, D is TRBD1 or TRBD2 (6 bases each). V lost 1 base to trimming and J lost 8 bases, with 12 bases between them. The length of the CDR3 is 14 residues. Germline V gene sequence: CDR1 LGHDT, CDR2 YNNKEL (reference sequence). This chain's CDR3 is CASSQGSGEDIQYF. The CDR3 region has the DNA TGTGCCAGCAGCCAAGGTTCAGGGGAGGACATTCAGTACTTC.

This clonotype was counted ten times or more. V gene TRBV29-1 combines with J gene TRBJ1-1; TRBD1 might be the D (6 bases). The CDR3 is made up of 12 amino acids. Germline loops: CDR1 SQVTM, CDR2 ANQGSEA. V was trimmed by 4 bases and J by 2 bases, leaving 8 bases between them. CDR3 nucleotides: TGCAGCGTTGTACAGGGCAACACTGAAGCTTTCTTT. Protein product: CSVVQGNTEAFF.